The 15 T cell receptor beta chains in this list originate from one sample, sequenced in a study of CD8+ T cells in alopecia areata. It was cDNA, reverse transcribed from extracted RNA, that served as the sequencing template. Clones were read by immunoSEQ multiplex PCR, and TCRdb kept only the in-frame ones, dropping some. The sample has about 110,000 clones, 59% seen once. Sequenced sample: CD8+ T cells sorted from blood. The receptors were sampled from a human donor in good health.

The chain couples TRBV5-1 to TRBJ2-3; D perhaps matches TRBD2 (6 bases). CDR1 is SGHRS, CDR2 YFSETQ, per germline. Trimming removed 4 bases from V and 2 bases from J, with 11 bases in between. The CDR3 extends over 14 amino acids. The chain's CDR3 is CASSAWGVTDTQYF. The CDR3 nucleotides are TGCGCCAGCAGCGCCTGGGGGGTCACAGATACGCAGTATTTT.

The chain combines TRBV30 with TRBJ2-5; D uncertain. From germline, CDR1 is GTSNPN and CDR2 SVGIG (reference sequence). Trimming stripped 2 bases from V and 3 bases from J, with 13 bases between. The CDR3 is made up of 14 amino acids. CDR3 in DNA: TGTGCCTGGAGTCCGTCTACAAACGAAGAGACCCAGTACTTC. Encoded protein: CAWSPSTNEETQYF.

The V and J genes are TRBV29-1 and TRBJ1-1, with 7 bases lining up with TRBD1. The CDR3 contains 15 residues. CDR1 and CDR2 from the germline V gene are SQVTM and ANQGSEA. V dropped 1 base and J dropped 7; count of bases not matched to a gene: 12. The DNA for the CDR3 is TGCAGCGTTGAAGTTTTTTCGGACAGGATGAATGAAGCTTTCTTT. As protein: CSVEVFSDRMNEAFF.

This clone came up a few times. The same CDR3 is also encoded by other DNA sequences in this sample. The rearrangement uses TRBV5-6 and TRBJ1-5; D uncertain. Trimming removed 0 bases at V and 0 bases at J, with 7 bases between. This CDR3 is 15 amino acids long. The germline gives CDR1 SGHDT, CDR2 YYEEEE. In nucleotides, the CDR3 is TGTGCCAGCAGCTTGGGTGGATATAGCAATCAGCCCCAGCATTTT. The encoded protein is CASSLGGYSNQPQHF. Complete variable domain (other parts from reference TRBV5-6 and TRBJ1-5): DAGVTQSPTHLIKTRGQQVTLRCSPKSGHDTVSWYQQALGQGPQFIFQYYEEEERQRGNFPDRFSGHQFPNYSSELNVNALLLGDSALYLCASSLGGYSNQPQHFGDGTRLSIL.

The J gene is TRBJ2-3, the V gene TRBV2; TRBD2 matches at 12 bases. CDR3 length: 15 residues. V lost 6 bases and J lost 6; bases outside the gene matches: 7. Germline lookup yields CDR1 SNHLY and CDR2 FYNNEI. The CDR3 here is CASSLTSGGMDTQYF. The CDR3 DNA is TGTGCCAGCAGCCTGACTAGCGGGGGTATGGATACGCAGTATTTT.

The chain is built from TRBV25-1 and TRBJ1-2; the match to TRBD1 covers 8 bases. Looked up from germline, CDR1 is MGHDK and CDR2 is SYGVNS. The CDR3 consists of 13 residues. Losses at the gene ends were 6 bases for V and 8 bases for J; bases not matched to a gene: 8. The CDR3 loop is CASRSGGDVGYTF. CDR3 nucleotide sequence: TGTGCCAGCAGATCAGGGGGCGATGTGGGCTACACCTTC.

There are a few counts of this clone. The genes are TRBV13 and TRBJ2-2, with 7 bases identical to TRBD1. CDR1 and CDR2 from the germline V gene are PRHDT and FYEKMQ (reference sequence). After removal of 5 bases from V and 6 bases from J, the junction contained 0 bases not matched to a gene. This CDR3 comprises 12 residues. CDR3 nucleotides: TGTGCCAGCAGCCAGGGGGCCGGGGAGCTGTTTTTT. Protein sequence: CASSQGAGELFF.

This clone was observed a handful of times. The chain combines TRBV9 with TRBJ1-6; 7 bases match TRBD1. Unmatched junction bases numbered 5, after V lost 0 bases and J lost 8 bases. This CDR3 is 15 amino acids long. The germline V gene has CDR1 SGDLS and CDR2 YYNGEE. This CDR3 is CASSVVGTEDSPLHF. Here the CDR3 DNA reads TGTGCCAGCAGCGTAGTGGGGACAGAGGATTCACCCCTCCACTTT.

This clone has just a few counts. The V gene is TRBV28, the J gene TRBJ2-3; D remains ambiguous. Germline assignment: CDR1 MDHEN and CDR2 SYDVKM. The V end lost 6 bases, the J end lost 5 bases, and 21 bases lay between the germline ends. CDR3 length: 16 amino acids. CDR3 in amino acids: CASSTGRLWAQDTQYF. For the CDR3, the DNA is TGTGCCAGCAGCACCGGACGGCTCTGGGCCCAAGATACGCAGTATTTT.

Only a few counts were recorded for this clone. The rearrangement joins TRBV6-1 to TRBJ2-5; the D is unclear. There are 16 residues in the CDR3. From germline, CDR1 is MNHNS and CDR2 SASEGT. V dropped 3 bases and J dropped 4 bases, with 18 bases sitting between them. The CDR3 here is CASSDFPVRVTETQYF. The DNA for the CDR3 is TGTGCCAGCAGTGACTTCCCTGTTAGGGTCACAGAGACCCAGTACTTC.

The V gene is TRBV6-4, the J gene TRBJ2-1; tentatively, D is TRBD1 or TRBD2 (5 bases each). The length of the CDR3 is 14 residues. Trimming shortened V by 3 bases and J by 4 bases, and 10 bases separated the two germline ends. The germline gives CDR1 MRHNA, CDR2 SNTAGT. The CDR3 sequence: CASSELWGYNEQFF. The DNA for the CDR3 is TGTGCCAGCAGTGAGCTCTGGGGGTACAATGAGCAGTTCTTC.

With regard to this clone: At one boundary the junction diverges from the germline segment, which might be a read error. The chain joins TRBV7-2 to TRBJ1-5; the D is unclear. The germline gives CDR1 SGHTA, CDR2 FQGNSA. The CDR3 sequence is 15 residues long. The CDR3 region is CASSQDSDLNQPQHF. The CDR3 DNA follows: TGCGCCAGCAGCCAAGATTCGGACTTGAATCAGCCCCAGCATTTT. The whole variable domain, filled in from reference TRBV7-2 and TRBJ1-5, reads GAGVSQSPSNKVTEKGKDVELRCDPISGHTALYWYRQSLGQGLEFLIYFQGNSAPDKSGLPSDRFSAERTGGSVSTLTIQRTQQEDSAVYLCASSQDSDLNQPQHFGDGTRLSIL.

This clone has only a few counts. V usage is TRBV5-1 and J usage is TRBJ1-1; the D is unclear. This CDR3 is built from 15 residues. Germline V lookup: CDR1 SGHRS, CDR2 YFSETQ. The V end was cut by 0 bases, the J end by 5 bases, with 14 bases between. CDR3 amino acids: CASSLEILGNTEAFF. CDR3 coding DNA: TGCGCCAGCAGCTTGGAGATTTTGGGGAATACTGAAGCTTTCTTT.

This clone has just a few counts. The chain combines TRBV19 with TRBJ2-1; TRBD2 matches at 7 bases. J was trimmed by 6 bases and V by 5 bases; bases with no gene match: 7. Germline CDR1 is LNHDA and CDR2 is SQIVND (reference sequence). The CDR3 totals 14 residues. The CDR3 protein is CASSLTSAGNEQFF. The DNA of the CDR3 is TGTGCCAGTAGTCTCACTAGCGCGGGCAATGAGCAGTTCTTC. Filled out from reference TRBV19 and TRBJ2-1, the complete variable domain reads DGGITQSPKYLFRKEGQNVTLSCEQNLNHDAMYWYRQDPGQGLRLIYYSQIVNDFQKGDIAEGYSVSREKKESFPLTVTSAQKNPTAFYLCASSLTSAGNEQFFGPGTRLTVL.

The chain recombines TRBV29-1 with TRBJ2-7, with D possibly being TRBD1 (5 bases). This CDR3 spans 14 amino acids. CDR1 is SQVTM and CDR2 is ANQGSEA in the germline V gene. V was clipped by 5 bases and J by 0 bases, with 14 bases between them. CDR3 sequence: CSVRPAGSSYEQYF. The CDR3 nucleotides are TGCAGCGTTCGTCCGGCAGGGTCCTCCTACGAGCAGTACTTC.